A selection of T cell receptor beta chains follows, all from one sample in a study of technical replicates of blood from several donors. Some clones are missing from TCRdb's copy, which holds only in-frame ones; the method was immunoSEQ multiplex PCR. Seen here are 95,000 to 100,000 clones, 96% observed once, and the top ten hold approximately 0.21%. Sequences were obtained from T cells isolated from PBMCs. Every receptor here comes from a human donor in good health. Both conserved end residues are part of each CDR3. Each record gives: J gene, D gene, clone size, V gene, CDR3 DNA, CDR3 protein. The D gene is left open where the match is weak. Clone size is shown for a subset of rows, as once, few, many or a class of expanded clone.

J gene: TRBJ2-3; D gene: .; clone size: .; V gene: TRBV4-1; CDR3 DNA: TGCGCCAGCAGCCAAGAGCTAAGCGGAGGCACAGATACGCAGTATTTT; CDR3 protein: CASSQELSGGTDTQYF
J gene: TRBJ2-5; D gene: TRBD1; clone size: .; V gene: TRBV10-2; CDR3 DNA: TGCGCCAGCAGTGACCAGACAGGGCTTCGGGAGACCCAGTACTTC; CDR3 protein: CASSDQTGLRETQYF
J gene: TRBJ2-7; D gene: .; clone size: .; V gene: TRBV5-6; CDR3 DNA: TGTGCCAGCAGCTTCGACACCTACGAGCAGTACTTC; CDR3 protein: CASSFDTYEQYF
J gene: TRBJ2-1; D gene: TRBD2; clone size: .; V gene: TRBV5-1; CDR3 DNA: TGCGCCAGCAGTTTAGGACTAGTCGCGGGTGAGCAGTTCTTC; CDR3 protein: CASSLGLVAGEQFF
J gene: TRBJ2-2; D gene: TRBD2; clone size: .; V gene: TRBV11-2; CDR3 DNA: TGTGCCAGCAGCTTCGGGACTAGCGGGGACACCGGGGAGCTGTTTTTT; CDR3 protein: CASSFGTSGDTGELFF
J gene: TRBJ2-2; D gene: .; clone size: .; V gene: TRBV15; CDR3 DNA: TGTGCCACCAGCAGAGCCACAGTAATCGGGGAGCTGTTTTTT; CDR3 protein: CATSRATVIGELFF
J gene: TRBJ2-3; D gene: .; clone size: .; V gene: TRBV30; CDR3 DNA: TGTGCATCAGGTAGAGATACGCAGTATTTT; CDR3 protein: CASGRDTQYF
J gene: TRBJ2-1; D gene: .; clone size: few; V gene: TRBV13; CDR3 DNA: TGTGCCAGCAGGTCTAGCGCGAGCTCCTACAATGAGCAGTTCTTC; CDR3 protein: CASRSSASSYNEQFF
J gene: TRBJ2-3; D gene: .; clone size: few; V gene: TRBV14; CDR3 DNA: TGTGCCAGCAGCCCATTTGCGGGTGTGGCGCAGTATTTT; CDR3 protein: CASSPFAGVAQYF
J gene: TRBJ2-3; D gene: .; clone size: .; V gene: TRBV15; CDR3 DNA: TGTGCCACCAGCAGAGCTGGAGGAACAGGGTCGGCCACAGATACGCAGTATTTT; CDR3 protein: CATSRAGGTGSATDTQYF
J gene: TRBJ2-1; D gene: .; clone size: once; V gene: TRBV7-6; CDR3 DNA: TGTGCCAGCAGCACACTAGGGAATGAGCAGTTCTTC; CDR3 protein: CASSTLGNEQFF
J gene: TRBJ2-2; D gene: .; clone size: .; V gene: TRBV9; CDR3 DNA: TGTGCCAGCAGCGATTCAAGCGGACCGACCGGGGAGCTGTTTTTT; CDR3 protein: CASSDSSGPTGELFF
J gene: TRBJ2-3; D gene: .; clone size: once; V gene: TRBV6-4; CDR3 DNA: TGTGCCAACCCATGGAGCGCAGATACGCAGTATTTT; CDR3 protein: CANPWSADTQYF
J gene: TRBJ2-7; D gene: .; clone size: .; V gene: TRBV19; CDR3 DNA: TGTGCCAGTAGTATTGGTCAACCAGGCCATTACGAGCAGTACTTC; CDR3 protein: CASSIGQPGHYEQYF
J gene: TRBJ2-5; D gene: TRBD1; clone size: once; V gene: TRBV5-8; CDR3 DNA: TGTGCCAGCAGAGACAGGGGTCAGCTCCTTCAAGAGACCCAGTACTTC; CDR3 protein: CASRDRGQLLQETQYF
J gene: TRBJ1-5; D gene: .; clone size: .; V gene: TRBV6-1; CDR3 DNA: TGTGCCAGCAGTGAAATAGAAAATCAGCCCCAGCATTTT; CDR3 protein: CASSEIENQPQHF
J gene: TRBJ2-5; D gene: TRBD1; clone size: .; V gene: TRBV5-4; CDR3 DNA: TGTGCCAGCAGCAGGGGACAGCAAGAGACCCAGTACTTC; CDR3 protein: CASSRGQQETQYF
J gene: TRBJ2-3; D gene: .; clone size: .; V gene: TRBV10-1; CDR3 DNA: TGCGCCAGCAGTGGAAGGGGATCAGATACGCAGTATTTT; CDR3 protein: CASSGRGSDTQYF
J gene: TRBJ1-1; D gene: .; clone size: .; V gene: TRBV18; CDR3 DNA: TGTGCCAGCTCACCACAGCACACTGAAGCTTTCTTT; CDR3 protein: CASSPQHTEAFF
J gene: TRBJ2-7; D gene: TRBD2; clone size: .; V gene: TRBV7-9; CDR3 DNA: TGTGCCAGCAGCGCAACTAGCGTAAGACCTTCTGGGGAGCAGTACTTC; CDR3 protein: CASSATSVRPSGEQYF
J gene: TRBJ2-7; D gene: .; clone size: .; V gene: TRBV11-2; CDR3 DNA: TGTGCCAGCAGCTTAGGGGCTCAGAACGAGCAGTACTTC; CDR3 protein: CASSLGAQNEQYF
J gene: TRBJ1-4; D gene: .; clone size: .; V gene: TRBV30; CDR3 DNA: TGTGCCTGGTCGATAGGGGCAACTAATGAAAAACTGTTTTTT; CDR3 protein: CAWSIGATNEKLFF
J gene: TRBJ2-7; D gene: .; clone size: .; V gene: TRBV7-9; CDR3 DNA: TGTGCCAGCAGCTTGGTCGGGGGTGACGAGCAGTACTTC; CDR3 protein: CASSLVGGDEQYF
J gene: TRBJ2-1; D gene: TRBD2; clone size: .; V gene: TRBV2; CDR3 DNA: TGTGCCAGCACCGAGGGAGGGCTAGCGTCCTACAATGAGCAGTTCTTC; CDR3 protein: CASTEGGLASYNEQFF
J gene: TRBJ1-2; D gene: .; clone size: .; V gene: TRBV30; CDR3 DNA: TGTGCCTGCCCCCAAACAGGGAACTATGGCTACACCTTC; CDR3 protein: CACPQTGNYGYTF
J gene: TRBJ2-1; D gene: TRBD2; clone size: .; V gene: TRBV18; CDR3 DNA: TGTGCCAGCTCATATTTACTAGCGGGACCCGGCAATGAGCAGTTCTTC; CDR3 protein: CASSYLLAGPGNEQFF
J gene: TRBJ2-7; D gene: TRBD2; clone size: .; V gene: TRBV18; CDR3 DNA: TGTGCCAGCTCACACCGGGAGGGTTCCCACGAGCAGTACTTC; CDR3 protein: CASSHREGSHEQYF
J gene: TRBJ2-7; D gene: .; clone size: .; V gene: TRBV6-1; CDR3 DNA: TGTGCCACTGATACTACGACCTACGAGCAGTACTTC; CDR3 protein: CATDTTTYEQYF
J gene: TRBJ2-7; D gene: .; clone size: .; V gene: TRBV5-1; CDR3 DNA: TGCGCCAGCAGCCCTGGGATGACTAAGGACGAGCAGTACTTC; CDR3 protein: CASSPGMTKDEQYF
J gene: TRBJ2-7; D gene: TRBD1; clone size: .; V gene: TRBV5-1; CDR3 DNA: TGCGCCAGCAGCTTGGGGACAGGGCTCGGGGAGCAGTACTTC; CDR3 protein: CASSLGTGLGEQYF
J gene: TRBJ1-1; D gene: .; clone size: .; V gene: TRBV2; CDR3 DNA: TGTGCCACGGGATCGAGCAGGAACACTGAAGCTTTCTTT; CDR3 protein: CATGSSRNTEAFF
J gene: TRBJ2-7; D gene: TRBD1; clone size: .; V gene: TRBV11-2; CDR3 DNA: TGTGCCAGCAGCTTATTAGCAGGGGGCTTCTACGAGCAGTACTTC; CDR3 protein: CASSLLAGGFYEQYF
J gene: TRBJ2-3; D gene: .; clone size: .; V gene: TRBV10-3; CDR3 DNA: TGTGCCATCAGGGGGACTCGGAGCACAGATACGCAGTATTTT; CDR3 protein: CAIRGTRSTDTQYF
J gene: TRBJ1-1; D gene: TRBD1; clone size: .; V gene: TRBV5-1; CDR3 DNA: TGCGCCAGCAGCTTGGCCAGGGGGGCCGTTTTCGACACTGAAGCTTTCTTT; CDR3 protein: CASSLARGAVFDTEAFF
J gene: TRBJ2-1; D gene: TRBD2; clone size: .; V gene: TRBV4-1; CDR3 DNA: TGCGCCAGCAGCCAAGTGTCTTTTTGGGCTAGCGGGCCTGGTGAGCAGTTCTTC; CDR3 protein: CASSQVSFWASGPGEQFF
J gene: TRBJ1-2; D gene: TRBD1; clone size: .; V gene: TRBV6-1; CDR3 DNA: TGTGCCAGCAGTTCCTGGACAGGAATGAACTATGGCTACACCTTC; CDR3 protein: CASSSWTGMNYGYTF
J gene: TRBJ2-1; D gene: .; clone size: .; V gene: TRBV10-3; CDR3 DNA: TGTGCCATCAGTGAGCCTGAGGAGAGTGGCTACAATGAGCAGTTCTTC; CDR3 protein: CAISEPEESGYNEQFF
J gene: TRBJ1-2; D gene: .; clone size: .; V gene: TRBV7-9; CDR3 DNA: TGTGCCAGCAGCCCCACCCCCAAGGGACATTATAACTATGGCTACACCTTC; CDR3 protein: CASSPTPKGHYNYGYTF
J gene: TRBJ2-4; D gene: TRBD1; clone size: .; V gene: TRBV7-9; CDR3 DNA: TGTGCCAGCAGCTCCCCAGGACAGGGTATAGGGTACTTC; CDR3 protein: CASSSPGQGIGYF
J gene: TRBJ2-7; D gene: .; clone size: .; V gene: TRBV28; CDR3 DNA: TGTGCCAGCAGTTTAAATAGTAGGAGTTCCGAGCAGTACTTC; CDR3 protein: CASSLNSRSSEQYF
J gene: TRBJ1-3; D gene: .; clone size: .; V gene: TRBV5-1; CDR3 DNA: TGCGCCAGCAGCCCTGTCCTGGGAAACACCATATATTTT; CDR3 protein: CASSPVLGNTIYF
J gene: TRBJ1-1; D gene: .; clone size: .; V gene: TRBV5-5; CDR3 DNA: TGTGCCAGCAGCTTAAGACAGTCGAACACTGAAGCTTTCTTT; CDR3 protein: CASSLRQSNTEAFF
J gene: TRBJ2-7; D gene: .; clone size: .; V gene: TRBV2; CDR3 DNA: TGTGCCAGCAGTGAACCTTCCTACGAGCAGTACTTC; CDR3 protein: CASSEPSYEQYF
J gene: TRBJ2-2; D gene: TRBD1; clone size: .; V gene: TRBV7-9; CDR3 DNA: TGTGCCAGCAGCTTACTCAGAACGGCACAGGGGTACACCGGGGAGCTGTTTTTT; CDR3 protein: CASSLLRTAQGYTGELFF